The T cell receptor (beta chain) described here comes from a study of blood T cell repertoires in COVID-19. Looking at the study overall: Collection of acute and convalescent COVID-19 samples took place in the United States, Italy and Spain. T cells, B-cell-depleted T cells, or PBMCs provided the cDNA or gDNA that served as material.

This CDR3 is built from 15 residues. The germline V and J ends were trimmed by 2 bases and 8 bases, with 14 bases remaining between them. CDR1 is SGDLS, CDR2 YYNGEE, per germline. The assay was immunoSEQ multiplex PCR, and TCRdb's table has in-frame clones only and misses some. The sample lists approximately 170,000 clones, around 80% occurring once. The chain is built from TRBV9 and TRBJ1-6; possible D gene TRBD1, 5 bases. The specimen was PBMCs or T cells enriched from blood (not recorded which). The sequence was obtained from a woman between 45 and 60 years old who had recovered from COVID-19. The CDR3, as DNA: TGTGCCAGCAGCGTCGGCAGGGATCAAGATTCACCCCTCCACTTT. Residues: CASSVGRDQDSPLHF.